The next 27 T cell receptor beta chains were all read from a single sample in a study of blood T cell repertoires in COVID-19. Only in-frame clones appear in the TCRdb table, and some are missing; sequencing was by immunoSEQ multiplex PCR. Among roughly 230,000 clones listed, 85% were seen once. The sample comprised peripheral blood. The receptors come from a woman between 55 and 75 years old with active or convalescent COVID-19.

This clone was seen at least ten times. The chain is built from TRBV18 and TRBJ1-1, with D hard to call. Per germline, CDR1 KGHSH and CDR2 LQKENI. V gave up 6 bases and J gave up 0 bases, with 11 bases separating them. The CDR3 is made up of 14 amino acids. CDR3 DNA sequence: TGTGCCAGCTCCGTCGAACATATGAACACTGAAGCTTTCTTT. As protein: CASSVEHMNTEAFF.

The chain recombines TRBV5-4 with TRBJ2-2, with D possibly TRBD2 on 7 matching bases. The length of the CDR3 is 16 residues. Per the germline V gene, CDR1 is SGHNT and CDR2 is YYREEE (reference sequence). Trimming pared 4 bases from V and 6 bases from J, leaving 19 bases between. Written as DNA, the CDR3 is TGTGCCAGCAGCCCCGGAGGGGGGAGGGCCCCCGGGGAGCTGTTTTTT. Its translation: CASSPGGGRAPGELFF.

The chain couples TRBV6-6 to TRBJ2-2; 8 bases match TRBD1. With 7 bases clipped from V and 5 bases from J, the junction kept 9 bases outside the gene matches. CDR1 and CDR2 (germline): MNHNY, SVGAGI (reference sequence). There are 15 residues in the CDR3. The DNA for the CDR3 is TGTGCCAGCAAAGAAGGACAGGGTTATACCGGGGAGCTGTTTTTT. It encodes CASKEGQGYTGELFF.

The chain employs TRBV7-9 and TRBJ2-6; D not resolved. Trimming left V 11 bases short and J 0 bases short, with 8 bases between. The CDR3 spans 13 residues. Germline V gene lookup returns CDR1 SEHNR and CDR2 FQNEAQ (reference sequence). The CDR3: CALSHSGANVLTF. Here the CDR3 DNA reads TGTGCCCTAAGCCACTCTGGGGCCAACGTCCTGACTTTC.

The chain has TRBV6-6 and TRBJ1-2; D gene uncertain. Germline-derived CDR1 and CDR2 are MNHNY and SVGAGI (reference sequence). The CDR3 contains 14 residues. The V end lost 2 bases, the J end lost 0 bases, and 7 bases lay between the germline ends. DNA of the CDR3: TGTGCCAGCAGTTACATCACACCTAACTATGGCTACACCTTC. Translating gives CASSYITPNYGYTF.

This clone has more than one count but fewer than ten. This chain joins TRBV6-1 and TRBJ2-2; TRBD2 aligns across 7 bases. Germline CDR1 reads MNHNS; CDR2 reads SASEGT. V shed 4 bases, J shed 5 bases, and the junction held 13 bases outside the gene matches. This CDR3 has 17 amino acids. The CDR3 DNA reads TGTGCCAGCAGTGGGCAGTCCGGTAGCGGGCCTACCGGGGAGCTGTTTTTT. Amino acid sequence: CASSGQSGSGPTGELFF.

This clone has more than one count but fewer than ten. V gene TRBV30 combines with J gene TRBJ1-2; TRBD1 matches at 7 bases. Germline assignment: CDR1 GTSNPN and CDR2 SVGIG (reference sequence). The CDR3 contains 13 residues. V was clipped by 0 bases and J by 3 bases; unmatched bases: 1. CDR3 residues: CAWSVGTDYGYTF. The DNA for the CDR3 is TGTGCCTGGAGTGTAGGGACAGACTATGGCTACACCTTC.

This sequence joins TRBV7-9 and TRBJ2-3; 7 bases match TRBD2. The CDR3 spans 19 residues. After removal of 0 bases from V and 4 bases from J, the junction contained 16 bases not matched to a gene. Germline CDR1 and CDR2: SEHNR and FQNEAQ (reference sequence). The chain's CDR3 is CASSLASGVLEGRADTQYF. CDR3 sequence (DNA): TGTGCCAGCAGCTTAGCGTCGGGAGTCCTAGAAGGGAGGGCAGATACGCAGTATTTT.

The chain employs TRBV30 and TRBJ2-1; tentatively, D is TRBD1 (5 bases). The V gene lost 0 bases and the J gene lost 1 base, with 10 bases spanning the gap. The CDR3 sequence is 15 residues long. The germline V gene has CDR1 GTSNPN and CDR2 SVGIG (reference sequence). The CDR3 loop is CAWSVGGASYNEQFF. CDR3 bases: TGTGCCTGGAGTGTTGGTGGGGCATCCTACAATGAGCAGTTCTTC.

This chain links TRBV19 with TRBJ2-3; 8 bases match TRBD2. The V gene end was trimmed by 9 bases and the J gene end by 0 bases; junction bases not matched to a gene: 11. CDR3 length equals 16 residues. Germline V gene sequence: CDR1 LNHDA, CDR2 SQIVND (reference sequence). CDR3 DNA: TGTGCCAGCAGTGGGGGACTAGTCCGTAGCACAGATACGCAGTATTTT. Encoded protein: CASSGGLVRSTDTQYF.

The chain carries TRBV5-4 and TRBJ2-7, with D maybe TRBD1 (6 bases). The CDR3 covers 13 residues. CDR1 SGHNT and CDR2 YYREEE come from the germline V gene (reference sequence). V lost 1 base to trimming and J lost 2 bases, with 7 bases between them. CDR3 in DNA: TGTGCCAGCAGCTTGAGGGGGACCTACGAGCAGTACTTC. Protein sequence: CASSLRGTYEQYF.

The chain employs TRBV7-9 and TRBJ2-5; 8 bases are shared with TRBD1. Germline V gene sequence: CDR1 SEHNR, CDR2 FQNEAQ (reference sequence). The CDR3 spans 15 residues. With V trimmed by 3 bases and J by 7 bases, 10 bases remained unmatched. The CDR3 protein is CASSFETGAQGTQYF. The CDR3 DNA reads as TGTGCCAGCAGCTTTGAGACAGGGGCTCAGGGGACCCAGTACTTC.

This clone was recorded only once. The chain has TRBV5-6 and TRBJ1-5; TRBD1 might be the D (6 bases). The CDR3 spans 16 residues. Germline lookup yields CDR1 SGHDT and CDR2 YYEEEE. V lost 0 bases and J lost 0, with 10 bases in between. The CDR3 sequence is CASSLGGGYSNQPQHF. Here the CDR3 DNA reads TGTGCCAGCAGCTTGGGAGGGGGATATAGCAATCAGCCCCAGCATTTT.

The V and J genes are TRBV5-5 and TRBJ2-7; 7 nucleotides match TRBD1. Germline V CDR1 and CDR2: SGHKS, YYEKEE (reference sequence). Trimming removed 2 bases from V and 2 bases from J; junction bases left unmatched: 1. The CDR3 covers 13 residues. The CDR3 sequence: CASSFQGAYEQYF. CDR3 DNA sequence: TGTGCCAGCAGCTTTCAGGGGGCCTACGAGCAGTACTTC.

CDR3 in amino acids: CASSLYQGGDTEAFF. The DNA of the CDR3 is TGTGCCAGCAGCTTATACCAGGGAGGGGACACTGAAGCTTTCTTT. This chain connects TRBV7-9 to TRBJ1-1; a possible D gene is TRBD1 (5 bases). CDR1 and CDR2 (germline): SEHNR, FQNEAQ (reference sequence). Trimming took off 2 bases at V and 3 bases at J, with 13 bases between the two ends. This CDR3 is 15 amino acids long.

This clone was observed a handful of times. The rearrangement uses TRBV12-3 or TRBV12-4 and TRBJ2-1; 8 nucleotides align to TRBD1. The CDR3 covers 13 residues. Trimming removed 6 bases from V and 9 bases from J; junction bases left unmatched: 7. CDR3 region: CASRSDRGSEQFF. In nucleotides, the CDR3 is TGTGCCAGCAGGTCTGACAGGGGAAGTGAGCAGTTCTTC.

The chain is built from TRBV19 and TRBJ1-6, with 8 bases aligning to TRBD1. From germline, CDR1 is LNHDA and CDR2 SQIVND (reference sequence). The CDR3 has 17 residues. Losses at the gene ends were 6 bases for V and 10 bases for J; bases not matched to a gene: 17. The DNA of the CDR3 is TGTGCCAGTAGCGCCGGGCTATCAGGGGGCGCGAGCTCACCCCTCCACTTT. Protein sequence: CASSAGLSGGASSPLHF.

The rearrangement joins TRBV3-1 (or the pseudogene TRBV3-2) to TRBJ2-3; D gene uncertain. The CDR3 extends over 17 amino acids. The germline gives CDR1 LGHDT, CDR2 YNNKEL (reference sequence). Trimming removed 4 bases from V and 1 base from J, with 18 bases in between. The CDR3 protein is CASSPFPRKDGTDTQYF. The CDR3 DNA sequence: TGTGCCAGCAGCCCTTTTCCGCGGAAGGATGGCACAGATACGCAGTATTTT.

The chain recombines TRBV15 with TRBJ2-1; 9 bases agree with TRBD2. CDR1 and CDR2 from the germline V gene are LNHNV and YYDKDF (reference sequence). The V gene end was trimmed by 5 bases and the J gene end by 0 bases; junction bases not matched to a gene: 5. The length of the CDR3 is 16 residues. CDR3 nucleotides: TGTGCCACCAGCGAGCGGGGGGCGAGCTCCTACAATGAGCAGTTCTTC. Protein sequence: CATSERGASSYNEQFF.

This clone was seen more than once but under ten times. V is TRBV6-5 and J is TRBJ1-4, with D possibly being TRBD1 (5 bases). The V gene's germline CDR1 is MNHEY and CDR2 SVGAGI. The V end was cut by 5 bases, the J end by 6 bases, with 16 bases between. The CDR3 runs 15 residues. CDR3 in amino acids: CASSKTWQGHEKLFF. DNA of the CDR3: TGTGCCAGCAGTAAAACCTGGCAGGGTCATGAAAAACTGTTTTTT.

The rearrangement uses TRBV29-1 and TRBJ1-2; D is unresolved. Trimming removed 5 bases at V and 7 bases at J, with 11 bases between. This CDR3 region has 11 residues. In germline, CDR1 is SQVTM, CDR2 ANQGSEA. CDR3 DNA: TGCAGCGTTAAGGACCGGGGTGGCTACACCTTC. Amino acids: CSVKDRGGYTF.

V is TRBV2 and J is TRBJ1-3; D perhaps matches TRBD1 (6 bases). The germline V and J ends were trimmed by 10 bases and 0 bases, with 13 bases remaining between them. The germline V gene has CDR1 SNHLY and CDR2 FYNNEI. This CDR3 spans 14 amino acids. For the CDR3, the DNA is TGTGCCACCACTCTGGACAGCTCTGGAAACACCATATATTTT. It codes for CATTLDSSGNTIYF.

The chain is built from TRBV5-4 and TRBJ2-1; TRBD2 aligns across 7 bases. CDR3 length: 15 residues. In germline, CDR1 is SGHNT, CDR2 YYREEE (reference sequence). V was pared by 4 bases and J by 8 bases, with 12 bases of the junction left unmatched. In DNA, the CDR3 is TGTGCCAGCAGCCCAAGCGGGACTCAAACGGATGAGCAGTTCTTC. It encodes CASSPSGTQTDEQFF.

The chain couples TRBV29-1 to TRBJ2-7; TRBD2 is a possible D gene (6 bases). In germline, CDR1 is SQVTM, CDR2 ANQGSEA. CDR3 length: 14 residues. V was shortened by 6 bases and J by 2 bases, with 17 bases between the two germline ends. CDR3 sequence (DNA): TGCAGCGTAGTCGGTAGCGGAGATCCCTACGAGCAGTACTTC. Amino acid sequence: CSVVGSGDPYEQYF.

The genes are TRBV7-9 and TRBJ1-2, with 10 positions matching TRBD1. V lost 5 bases, J lost 5 bases, and 17 bases stayed unmatched. CDR1 and CDR2 from the germline V gene are SEHNR and FQNEAQ (reference sequence). The CDR3 length is 18 residues. The CDR3 region is CASSHLGDGTGDQYGYTF. CDR3 DNA: TGTGCCAGCAGCCACTTAGGGGACGGGACAGGGGATCAGTATGGCTACACCTTC.

The gene calls are TRBV7-2 and TRBJ2-7; D not certain. The germline gives CDR1 SGHTA, CDR2 FQGNSA. Trimming stripped 1 base from V and 6 bases from J, with 13 bases between. This CDR3 region has 14 residues. The CDR3 region has the DNA TGTGCCAGCAGCTTAGTGGGCCGGCACGTCGAGCAGTACTTC. This encodes CASSLVGRHVEQYF.

The genes are TRBV7-9 and TRBJ2-1; D is unclear. The V gene lost 5 bases and the J gene lost 0 bases, with 5 bases spanning the gap. This CDR3 region has 13 residues. Germline V CDR1 and CDR2: SEHNR, FQNEAQ (reference sequence). CDR3 DNA: TGTGCCAGCAGCCCAGACTCCTACAATGAGCAGTTCTTC. This gives the protein CASSPDSYNEQFF.